At least ten counts were recorded for the clone carrying this TCR beta chain. Its matching antigen is unknown. TCRdb recomputed calls from the multiplex PCR reads with MiXCR, one row per CDR3 protein. This sample has some 250,000 distinct CDR3 sequences, with under 40% found just once. Axillary draining lymph nodes of breast cancer patients supplied the node samples. V lost 4 bases and J lost 8, with 11 bases in between. The CDR3 runs 12 residues. CDR1 is SNHLY, CDR2 FYNNEI, per germline. The sample originates from a study of breast tumors, draining lymph nodes, adjacent tissues. Study findings and constraints: Tumor TCR diversity was below lymph nodes but above nontumor tissue. Compared with basal-like, luminal-like tumors shared significantly more repertoire with nontumor tissue. The lymph node origin of tumor T cells was framed as consistent with a hypothesis, not demonstrated.

The sequenced sample was axillary lymph node tissue. The rearrangement links TRBV2 to TRBJ1-2; no clear D. The receptor was derived from a female donor with breast cancer. Some clones in this sample may be carry-over from other donors' samples. The CDR3 DNA reads as TGTGCCAGCAGTGTTAGCAAGCGCGGCTACACCTTC. Protein sequence: CASSVSKRGYTF.